These 26 T cell receptor beta chains share one sample of origin, sequenced in a study of beta chain features in type 1 diabetes. Expressed TCRB transcripts were sequenced, since all the RNA that had been isolated was reverse transcribed. Clones were read by immunoSEQ multiplex PCR, and TCRdb kept only the in-frame ones, dropping some. This sample has 450,000 to 600,000 clones, with approximately 31% found just once. The sample comprised naive CD4+ T cells from blood. The source is a man between 18 and 29 years old in good health.

There are a few counts of this clone. This rearrangement joins TRBV4-2 to TRBJ2-1; TRBD2 matches at 9 bases. The V gene end was trimmed by 1 base and the J gene end by 7 bases; junction bases not matched to a gene: 5. Germline CDR1 is LGHNA and CDR2 is YNFKEQ. CDR3 size: 15 residues. The CDR3 spells CASSQATSGFNEQFF. The CDR3, as DNA: TGTGCCAGCAGCCAAGCTACTAGCGGGTTTAATGAGCAGTTCTTC.

This chain links TRBV25-1 with TRBJ1-2, with 7 positions matching TRBD1. Unmatched junction bases numbered 5, after V lost 4 bases and J lost 6 bases. Germline lookup yields CDR1 MGHDK and CDR2 SYGVNS. This CDR3 spans 13 amino acids. DNA of the CDR3: TGTGCCAGCAGTGGCCTGACAGGGAATGGCTACACCTTC. This sequence encodes CASSGLTGNGYTF.

The gene calls are TRBV19 and TRBJ2-1, with a tentative D call TRBD2 (5 bases). The germline gives CDR1 LNHDA, CDR2 SQIVND (reference sequence). V dropped 5 bases and J dropped 15 bases, with 17 bases sitting between them. CDR3 length: 12 residues. The CDR3 DNA reads TGTGCCAGTAGTGAAGGGAGATCAGGCCGGTTCTTC. Translating it yields CASSEGRSGRFF.

This clone was seen more than once but under ten times. The chain recombines TRBV11-2 with TRBJ1-2; D is perhaps TRBD1 (5 bases). V shed 2 bases and J shed 4 bases, with 14 bases lying between them. CDR3 size: 15 residues. Germline CDR1 and CDR2: SGHAT and FQNNGV. In DNA form, the CDR3 reads TGTGCCAGCAGCTTAATGGGGCGGTCCGGCTATGGCTACACCTTC. Protein sequence: CASSLMGRSGYGYTF.

This clone was observed a handful of times. The chain is built from TRBV29-1 and TRBJ2-7, with 10 bases matching TRBD1. The CDR3 spans 13 residues. Trimming removed 7 bases from V and 4 bases from J; junction bases left unmatched: 7. Germline-derived CDR1 and CDR2 are SQVTM and ANQGSEA. CDR3 bases: TGCAGCGCAATGGACAGGGGGGCGTACGAGCAGTACTTC. It encodes CSAMDRGAYEQYF.

This chain links TRBV15 with TRBJ2-7, with no clear D. Germline loops: CDR1 LNHNV, CDR2 YYDKDF (reference sequence). Between the trimmed V and J ends, which lost 1 base and 6 bases, there was a span of 10 bases. This CDR3 comprises 13 residues. The CDR3 nucleotides read TGTGCCACCAGCAGAGGTCCGGCTGGCGAGCAGTACTTC. It codes for CATSRGPAGEQYF.

As for this clone: This sequence may be a read error, since a much larger clone differs from it by one base. This chain connects TRBV14 to TRBJ1-1; a weak D match, TRBD1 (6 bases). The CDR3 is made up of 13 amino acids. CDR1 and CDR2 from the germline V gene are SGHDN and FVKESK. The V end lost 4 bases, the J end lost 1 base, and 7 bases lay between the germline ends. The DNA for the CDR3 is TGTGCCAGCAGCCTACAGGGGAACACTGAAGCTTTCTTT. Its translation: CASSLQGNTEAFF.

This rearrangement joins TRBV7-9 to TRBJ2-1; a weak D match, TRBD2 (6 bases). The CDR3 has 14 amino acids. Germline-derived CDR1 and CDR2 are SEHNR and FQNEAQ (reference sequence). V lost 5 bases and J 2 bases, leaving 10 bases between the germline ends. The CDR3 sequence: CASSTSSAYNEQFF. CDR3 in DNA: TGTGCCAGCAGCACCTCTAGCGCCTACAATGAGCAGTTCTTC.

The J gene is TRBJ2-3, the V gene TRBV29-1; the match to TRBD1 covers 8 bases. V was clipped by 2 bases and J by 7 bases; unmatched bases: 2. The CDR3 has 12 amino acids. CDR1 SQVTM and CDR2 ANQGSEA come from the germline V gene. DNA for the CDR3: TGCAGCGTTGAACAGGGGGCACATACGCAGTATTTT. Residues: CSVEQGAHTQYF.

This clone has a handful of counts. The gene calls are TRBV2 and TRBJ2-1, with 9 positions matching TRBD1. From germline, CDR1 is SNHLY and CDR2 FYNNEI. Germline trimming cut 7 bases from V and 4 bases from J; bases unmatched to any gene: 5. The CDR3 extends over 14 amino acids. The CDR3 spells CASIGTGTYNEQFF. In DNA form, the CDR3 reads TGTGCCAGCATTGGGACAGGGACTTACAATGAGCAGTTCTTC.

The CDR3 is CATSSTDTQYF. The CDR3, as DNA: TGTGCCACCAGCAGCACAGATACGCAGTATTTT. The rearrangement joins TRBV15 to TRBJ2-3; D remains unclear. The V and J ends lost 3 bases and 2 bases respectively, with 0 bases between them. Germline assignment: CDR1 LNHNV and CDR2 YYDKDF (reference sequence). The CDR3 is 11 amino acids. Variable domain in full (rest from reference TRBV15 and TRBJ2-3): DAMVIQNPRYQVTQFGKPVTLSCSQTLNHNVMYWYQQKSSQAPKLLFHYYDKDFNNEADTPDNFQSRRPNTSFCFLDIRSPGLGDTAMYLCATSSTDTQYFGPGTRLTVL.

The CDR3 reads CASSTTSSGEQFF. CDR3 nucleotide sequence: TGTGCCAGTAGTACAACATCTAGCGGTGAGCAGTTCTTC. The genes are TRBV19 and TRBJ2-1; 7 bases agree with TRBD2. The CDR3 has 13 amino acids. V lost 4 bases and J lost 9; bases outside the gene matches: 6. The germline V gene has CDR1 LNHDA and CDR2 SQIVND (reference sequence). The full variable domain, in which reference TRBV19 and TRBJ2-1 provide the parts outside the CDR3, is DGGITQSPKYLFRKEGQNVTLSCEQNLNHDAMYWYRQDPGQGLRLIYYSQIVNDFQKGDIAEGYSVSREKKESFPLTVTSAQKNPTAFYLCASSTTSSGEQFFGPGTRLTVL.

The V gene is TRBV29-1, the J gene TRBJ2-1; 7 positions match TRBD2. Germline V CDR1 and CDR2: SQVTM, ANQGSEA. This CDR3 is 14 amino acids long. After removal of 6 bases from V and 2 bases from J, the junction contained 7 bases not matched to a gene. The CDR3 DNA is TGCAGCGTCGGCCAGCGGGGCCCCTACAATGAGCAGTTCTTC. Its translation is CSVGQRGPYNEQFF.

This clone was picked up a small number of times. The V gene is TRBV29-1, the J gene TRBJ1-5, with 7 bases lining up with TRBD1. The germline gives CDR1 SQVTM, CDR2 ANQGSEA. After removal of 4 bases from V and 2 bases from J, the junction contained 8 bases not matched to a gene. The CDR3 contains 15 residues. The CDR3 coding sequence is TGCAGCGTTGCCGAGACAGGGAACGGCAATCAGCCCCAGCATTTT. This translates into CSVAETGNGNQPQHF.

The rearrangement uses TRBV5-1 and TRBJ2-7; D unclear. Germline CDR1 SGHRS, CDR2 YFSETQ. This CDR3 is 15 amino acids long. V was trimmed by 0 bases and J by 0 bases, leaving 10 bases between them. CDR3 bases: TGCGCCAGCAGCTTGGCCCCGGGTCCCTCCTACGAGCAGTACTTC. Translated, it gives CASSLAPGPSYEQYF. The full variable domain, rest sourced from reference TRBV5-1 and TRBJ2-7, is KAGVTQTPRYLIKTRGQQVTLSCSPISGHRSVSWYQQTPGQGLQFLFEYFSETQRNKGNFPGRFSGRQFSNSRSEMNVSTLELGDSALYLCASSLAPGPSYEQYFGPGTRLTVT.

About this clone itself: The sample carries other DNA sequences with the same CDR3. CDR3 sequence reads: CASSLAGGGETQYF. In DNA, the CDR3 is TGTGCCAGCAGCTTAGCTGGGGGCGGGGAGACCCAGTACTTC. The V gene is TRBV7-2, the J gene TRBJ2-5; a possible D gene is TRBD1 (6 bases). The V end was cut by 0 bases, the J end by 5 bases, with 10 bases between. Looked up from germline, CDR1 is SGHTA and CDR2 is FQGNSA. CDR3 length: 14 residues.

The count of this clone is one. The chain employs TRBV2 and TRBJ1-5; a possible D gene is TRBD1 (6 bases). Trimming pared 8 bases from V and 3 bases from J, leaving 11 bases between. The CDR3 is made up of 13 amino acids. CDR1 is SNHLY and CDR2 is FYNNEI in the germline V gene. The DNA of the CDR3 is TGTGCCAGCGTCCGGGACACCAATCAGCCCCAGCATTTT. Translated, it gives CASVRDTNQPQHF.

This clone has only a few counts. This chain links TRBV6-5 with TRBJ1-3; D is ambiguous. CDR3 size: 13 residues. V gave up 4 bases and J gave up 0 bases, with 4 bases separating them. Per germline, CDR1 MNHEY and CDR2 SVGAGI. The CDR3 reads CASSLSSGNTIYF. The CDR3 region has the DNA TGTGCCAGCAGTTTGAGCTCTGGAAACACCATATATTTT.

This clone was counted between two and nine times. The V gene is TRBV28, the J gene TRBJ2-5, with D possibly being TRBD1 (5 bases). Trimming left V 6 bases short and J 0 bases short, with 8 bases between. Germline CDR1 and CDR2: MDHEN and SYDVKM. The CDR3 contains 13 residues. The DNA for the CDR3 is TGTGCCAGCAGCAAGGGGTACCAAGAGACCCAGTACTTC. Translated, it gives CASSKGYQETQYF.

This sequence joins TRBV2 and TRBJ2-5; D not certain. Trimming pared 6 bases from V and 2 bases from J, leaving 4 bases between. The germline CDR1 and CDR2 sequences are SNHLY and FYNNEI. The CDR3 is 11 residues long. CDR3 residues: CASRGQETQYF. For the CDR3, the DNA is TGTGCCAGCAGGGGACAAGAGACCCAGTACTTC.

J is TRBJ2-6 and V is TRBV5-1; D not certain. This CDR3 comprises 16 residues. V was shortened by 1 base and J by 0 bases, with 8 bases between the two germline ends. Germline values: CDR1 SGHRS, CDR2 YFSETQ. CDR3 protein: CASSLRQSSGANVLTF. In DNA form, the CDR3 reads TGCGCCAGCAGCTTGCGGCAGAGCTCTGGGGCCAACGTCCTGACTTTC.

In its sample, this clone was seen a few times. The identical CDR3 is also encoded by other nucleotide sequences in the sample. The genes are TRBV28 and TRBJ2-7, with 7 bases that match TRBD1. The CDR3 loop spans 14 amino acids. CDR1 and CDR2 from the germline V gene are MDHEN and SYDVKM. The J segment lost 4 bases and the V segment lost 6 bases, leaving 9 bases of the junction unmatched. DNA for the CDR3: TGTGCCAGCAGGCAGCCGGGACAGCTGTACGAGCAGTACTTC. Translating gives CASRQPGQLYEQYF.

This clone has a handful of counts. V usage is TRBV28 and J usage is TRBJ2-1; TRBD2 matches at 8 bases. CDR3 length: 14 amino acids. CDR1 MDHEN and CDR2 SYDVKM come from the germline V gene. The V gene end was trimmed by 1 base and the J gene end by 9 bases; junction bases not matched to a gene: 5. The CDR3 loop reads CASSLLLGRAEQFF. CDR3 DNA sequence: TGTGCCAGCAGTTTATTACTCGGGAGGGCTGAGCAGTTCTTC.

The J gene is TRBJ2-7, the V gene TRBV7-9; unclear D gene. V lost 1 base to trimming and J lost 0 bases, with 10 bases between them. The length of the CDR3 is 15 residues. Germline CDR1 reads SEHNR; CDR2 reads FQNEAQ (reference sequence). Here the CDR3 reads CASSLGGESSYEQYF. In DNA form, the CDR3 reads TGTGCCAGCAGCTTAGGAGGAGAAAGCTCCTACGAGCAGTACTTC.

There are a few counts of this clone. This chain connects TRBV30 to TRBJ2-2; 10 bases are shared with TRBD2. The CDR3 contains 21 residues. With 0 bases clipped from V and 4 bases from J, the junction kept 20 bases outside the gene matches. CDR1 and CDR2 (germline): GTSNPN, SVGIG (reference sequence). The CDR3: CAWSVRNRAASGSLGTGELFF. CDR3 coding DNA: TGTGCCTGGAGTGTACGGAACAGGGCGGCTAGCGGGAGTTTAGGCACCGGGGAGCTGTTTTTT. The entire variable domain, with the rest obtained from reference TRBV30 and TRBJ2-2, is as follows: SQTIHQWPATLVQPVGSPLSLECTVEGTSNPNLYWYRQAAGRGLQLLFYSVGIGQISSEVPQNLSASRPQDRQFILSSKKLLLSDSGFYLCAWSVRNRAASGSLGTGELFFGEGSRLTVL.

The gene calls are TRBV11-1 and TRBJ2-5; 8 bases align to TRBD1. Losses at the gene ends were 5 bases for V and 3 bases for J; bases not matched to a gene: 5. The CDR3 covers 14 residues. Germline V gives CDR1 SGHAT, CDR2 FQDESV (reference sequence). CDR3 nucleotides: TGTGCCAGCAGCCAGGGGGCGGCAAAAGAGACCCAGTACTTC. This gives the protein CASSQGAAKETQYF.